Included here is one T cell receptor beta chain sequence, with context. Its matching antigen is unknown. TCRdb processed the RT-PCR reads anew with MiXCR; each CDR3 protein has one entry. The table lists around 520,000 distinct CDR3 sequences, roughly 10% of them singletons. This entry comes from a study of response to subunit inactivated influenza vaccine. This CDR3 has 14 amino acids. Per the germline V gene, CDR1 is SEHNR and CDR2 is FQNEAQ (reference sequence). V was trimmed by 4 bases and J by 4 bases, leaving 13 bases between them. Study outcomes and limitations: Authors suggested seasonal influenza vaccinations each recruit few new T cells.

This sequence was found in a middle-aged man who received an inactivated influenza vaccine. The chain carries TRBV7-9 and TRBJ1-1, with D unresolved. The material sequenced was PBMCs from blood, taken on the day of vaccination. CDR3 sequence (DNA): TGTGCCAGCAGCTATGAGGGTTTAGGCACTGAAGCTTTCTTT. Protein: CASSYEGLGTEAFF.